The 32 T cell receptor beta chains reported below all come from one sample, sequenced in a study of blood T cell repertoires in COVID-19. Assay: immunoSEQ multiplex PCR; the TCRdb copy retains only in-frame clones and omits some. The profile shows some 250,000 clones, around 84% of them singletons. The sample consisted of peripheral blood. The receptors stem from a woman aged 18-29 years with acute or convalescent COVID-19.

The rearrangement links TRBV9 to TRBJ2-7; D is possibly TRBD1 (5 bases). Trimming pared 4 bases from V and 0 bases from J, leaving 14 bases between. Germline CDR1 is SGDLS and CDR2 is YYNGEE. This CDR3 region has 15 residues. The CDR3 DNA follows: TGTGCCAGCAGCCCCCGCCCAGGGCCCTCCTACGAGCAGTACTTC. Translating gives CASSPRPGPSYEQYF.

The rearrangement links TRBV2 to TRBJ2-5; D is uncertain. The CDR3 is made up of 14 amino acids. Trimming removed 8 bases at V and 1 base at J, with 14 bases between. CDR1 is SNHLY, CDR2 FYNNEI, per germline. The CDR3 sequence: CASPKRPGQETQYF. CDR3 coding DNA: TGTGCCAGCCCCAAACGGCCAGGCCAAGAGACCCAGTACTTC.

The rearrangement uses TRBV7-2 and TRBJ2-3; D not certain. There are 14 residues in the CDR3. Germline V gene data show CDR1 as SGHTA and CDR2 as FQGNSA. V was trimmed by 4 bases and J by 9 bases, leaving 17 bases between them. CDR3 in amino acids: CASSSLPGGWTQYF. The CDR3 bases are TGTGCCAGCAGCTCCCTGCCCGGCGGATGGACGCAGTATTTT.

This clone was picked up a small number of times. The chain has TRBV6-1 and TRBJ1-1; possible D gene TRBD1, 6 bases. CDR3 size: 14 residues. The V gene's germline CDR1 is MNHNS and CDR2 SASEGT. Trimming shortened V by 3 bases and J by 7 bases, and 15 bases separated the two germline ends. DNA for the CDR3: TGTGCCAGCAGTGACGGACAGTTTGGGGTTGAAGCTTTCTTT. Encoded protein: CASSDGQFGVEAFF.

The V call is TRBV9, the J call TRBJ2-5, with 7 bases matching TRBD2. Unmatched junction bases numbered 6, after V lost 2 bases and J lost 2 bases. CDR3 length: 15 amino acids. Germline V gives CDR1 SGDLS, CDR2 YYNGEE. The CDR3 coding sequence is TGTGCCAGCAGCGTTGGCGGGAGTGATCAAGAGACCCAGTACTTC. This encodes CASSVGGSDQETQYF.

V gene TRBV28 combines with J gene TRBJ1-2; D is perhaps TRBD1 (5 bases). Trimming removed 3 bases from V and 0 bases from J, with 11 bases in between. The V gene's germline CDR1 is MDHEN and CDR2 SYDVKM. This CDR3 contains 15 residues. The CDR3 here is CASSFPAGSNYGYTF. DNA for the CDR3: TGTGCCAGCAGTTTCCCCGCAGGGTCTAACTATGGCTACACCTTC.

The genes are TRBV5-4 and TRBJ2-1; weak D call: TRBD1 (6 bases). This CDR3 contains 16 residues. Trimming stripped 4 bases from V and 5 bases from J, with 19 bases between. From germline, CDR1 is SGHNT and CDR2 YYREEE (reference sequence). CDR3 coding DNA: TGTGCCAGCAGCCCCCCAGACAGGACCCCGCACAATGAGCAGTTCTTC. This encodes CASSPPDRTPHNEQFF.

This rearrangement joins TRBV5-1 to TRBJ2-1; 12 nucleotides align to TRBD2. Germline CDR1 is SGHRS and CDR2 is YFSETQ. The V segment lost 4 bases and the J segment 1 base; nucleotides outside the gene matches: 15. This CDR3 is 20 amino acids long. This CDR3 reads CASSIGLAGGPLSSYNEQFF. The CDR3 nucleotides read TGCGCCAGCAGCATCGGCCTAGCGGGAGGGCCACTATCGTCCTACAATGAGCAGTTCTTC.

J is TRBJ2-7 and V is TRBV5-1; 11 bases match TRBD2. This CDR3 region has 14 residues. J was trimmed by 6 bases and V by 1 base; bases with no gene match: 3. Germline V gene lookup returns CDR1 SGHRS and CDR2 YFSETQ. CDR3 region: CASSLTSGSFEQYF. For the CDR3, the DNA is TGCGCCAGCAGCTTGACTAGCGGGAGTTTCGAGCAGTACTTC.

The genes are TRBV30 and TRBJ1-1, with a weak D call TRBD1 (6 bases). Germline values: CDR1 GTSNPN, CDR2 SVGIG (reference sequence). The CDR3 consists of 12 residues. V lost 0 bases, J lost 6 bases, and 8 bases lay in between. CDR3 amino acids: CAWSVRGSEAFF. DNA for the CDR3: TGTGCCTGGAGTGTAAGGGGGTCTGAAGCTTTCTTT.

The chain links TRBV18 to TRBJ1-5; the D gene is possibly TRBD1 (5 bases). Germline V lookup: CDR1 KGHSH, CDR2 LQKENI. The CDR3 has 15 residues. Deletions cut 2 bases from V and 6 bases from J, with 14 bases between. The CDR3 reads CASSPFGGSGQPQHF. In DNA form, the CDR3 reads TGTGCCAGCTCACCATTCGGGGGATCCGGTCAGCCCCAGCATTTT. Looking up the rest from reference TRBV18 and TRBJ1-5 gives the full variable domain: NAGVMQNPRHLVRRRGQEARLRCSPMKGHSHVYWYRQLPEEGLKFMVYLQKENIIDESGMPKERFSAEFPKEGPSILRIQQVVRGDSAAYFCASSPFGGSGQPQHFGDGTRLSIL.

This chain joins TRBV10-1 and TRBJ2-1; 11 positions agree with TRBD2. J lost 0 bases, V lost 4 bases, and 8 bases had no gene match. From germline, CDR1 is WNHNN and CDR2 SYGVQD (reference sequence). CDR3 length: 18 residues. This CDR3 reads CASSGGTSGQSSYNEQFF. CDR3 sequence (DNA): TGCGCCAGCAGTGGGGGGACTAGCGGACAGAGCTCCTACAATGAGCAGTTCTTC.

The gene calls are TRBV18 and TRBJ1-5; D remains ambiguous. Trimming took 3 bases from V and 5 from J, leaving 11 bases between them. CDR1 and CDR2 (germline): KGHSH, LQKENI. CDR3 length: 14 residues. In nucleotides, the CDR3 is TGTGCCAGCTCACCGGGCTCAGCAGATCAGCCCCAGCATTTT. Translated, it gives CASSPGSADQPQHF.

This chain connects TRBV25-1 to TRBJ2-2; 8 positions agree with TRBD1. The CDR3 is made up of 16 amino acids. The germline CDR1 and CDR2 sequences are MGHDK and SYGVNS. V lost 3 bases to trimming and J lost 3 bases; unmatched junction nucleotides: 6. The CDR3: CASSDGDRSYTGELFF. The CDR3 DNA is TGTGCCAGCAGTGATGGGGACAGGTCTTACACCGGGGAGCTGTTTTTT.

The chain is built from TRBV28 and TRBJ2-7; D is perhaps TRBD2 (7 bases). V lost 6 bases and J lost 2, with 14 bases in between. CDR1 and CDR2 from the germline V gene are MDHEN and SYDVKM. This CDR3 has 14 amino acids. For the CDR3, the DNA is TGTGCCAGCAGCCCTGGGGGGGCTGCCTACGAGCAGTACTTC. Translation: CASSPGGAAYEQYF.

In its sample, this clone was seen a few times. The CDR3 sequence: CASSGIEYQETQYF. Written as DNA, the CDR3 is TGTGCCAGTAGCGGGATAGAGTACCAAGAGACCCAGTACTTC. This chain connects TRBV19 to TRBJ2-5; TRBD2 might be the D (5 bases). Germline values: CDR1 LNHDA, CDR2 SQIVND (reference sequence). The CDR3 totals 14 residues. The V end lost 6 bases, the J end lost 0 bases, and 11 bases lay between the germline ends.

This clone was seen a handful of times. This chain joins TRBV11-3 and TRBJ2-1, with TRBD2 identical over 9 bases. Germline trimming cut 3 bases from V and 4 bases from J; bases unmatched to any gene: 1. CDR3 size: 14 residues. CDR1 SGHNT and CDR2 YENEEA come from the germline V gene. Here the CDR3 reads CASSLGLAYNEQFF. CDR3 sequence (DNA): TGTGCCAGCAGCTTGGGACTAGCTTACAATGAGCAGTTCTTC.

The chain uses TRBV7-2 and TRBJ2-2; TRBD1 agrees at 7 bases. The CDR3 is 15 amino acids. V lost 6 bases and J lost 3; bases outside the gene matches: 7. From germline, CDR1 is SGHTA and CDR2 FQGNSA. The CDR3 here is CASRRDRYYTGELFF. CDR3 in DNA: TGTGCCAGCAGACGGGACAGATATTACACCGGGGAGCTGTTTTTT.

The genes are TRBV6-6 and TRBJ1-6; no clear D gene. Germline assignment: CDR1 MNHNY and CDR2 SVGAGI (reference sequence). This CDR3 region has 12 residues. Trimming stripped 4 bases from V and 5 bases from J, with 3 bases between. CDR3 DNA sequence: TGTGCCAGCAGTTTAGATAATTCACCCCTCCACTTT. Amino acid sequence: CASSLDNSPLHF.

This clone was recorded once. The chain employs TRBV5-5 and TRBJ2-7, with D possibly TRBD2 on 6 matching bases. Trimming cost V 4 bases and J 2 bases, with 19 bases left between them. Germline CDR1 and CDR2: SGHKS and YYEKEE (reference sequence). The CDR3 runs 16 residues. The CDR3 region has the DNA TGTGCCAGCAGCCTGTTTGCGGGGACGGAGACCTACGAGCAGTACTTC. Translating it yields CASSLFAGTETYEQYF.

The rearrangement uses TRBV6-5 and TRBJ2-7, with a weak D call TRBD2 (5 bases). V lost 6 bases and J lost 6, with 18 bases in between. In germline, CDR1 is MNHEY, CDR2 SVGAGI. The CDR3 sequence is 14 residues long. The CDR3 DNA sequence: TGTGCCAGCAGGCTCGTGAGGTCGAGGGTCGAGCAGTACTTC. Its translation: CASRLVRSRVEQYF.

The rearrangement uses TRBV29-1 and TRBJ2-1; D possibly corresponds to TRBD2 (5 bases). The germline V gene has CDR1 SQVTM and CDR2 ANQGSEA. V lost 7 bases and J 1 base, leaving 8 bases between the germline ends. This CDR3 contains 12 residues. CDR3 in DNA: TGCAGCGACCGAGGGTCCTACAATGAGCAGTTCTTC. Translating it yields CSDRGSYNEQFF.

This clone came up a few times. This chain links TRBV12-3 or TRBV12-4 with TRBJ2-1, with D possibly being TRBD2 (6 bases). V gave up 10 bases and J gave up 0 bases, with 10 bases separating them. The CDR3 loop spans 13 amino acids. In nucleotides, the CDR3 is TGTGCCACCACTAGCCTCTCCTACAATGAGCAGTTCTTC. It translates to CATTSLSYNEQFF.

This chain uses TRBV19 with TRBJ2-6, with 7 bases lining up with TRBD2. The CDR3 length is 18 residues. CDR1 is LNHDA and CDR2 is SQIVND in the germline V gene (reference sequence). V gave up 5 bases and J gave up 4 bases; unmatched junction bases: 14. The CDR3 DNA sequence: TGTGCCAGTAGTTGGGCCGTAGCGGGTCTGTCCGGGGCCAACGTCCTGACTTTC. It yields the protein CASSWAVAGLSGANVLTF. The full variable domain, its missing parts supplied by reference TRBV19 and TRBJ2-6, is DGGITQSPKYLFRKEGQNVTLSCEQNLNHDAMYWYRQDPGQGLRLIYYSQIVNDFQKGDIAEGYSVSREKKESFPLTVTSAQKNPTAFYLCASSWAVAGLSGANVLTFGAGSRLTVL.

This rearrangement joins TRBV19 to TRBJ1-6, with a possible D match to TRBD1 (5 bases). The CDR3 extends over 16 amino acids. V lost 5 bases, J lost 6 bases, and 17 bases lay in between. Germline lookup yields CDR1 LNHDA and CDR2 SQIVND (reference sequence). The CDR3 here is CASSDQGLAVNSPLHF. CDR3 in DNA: TGTGCCAGTAGTGACCAGGGCCTCGCGGTTAATTCACCCCTCCACTTT.

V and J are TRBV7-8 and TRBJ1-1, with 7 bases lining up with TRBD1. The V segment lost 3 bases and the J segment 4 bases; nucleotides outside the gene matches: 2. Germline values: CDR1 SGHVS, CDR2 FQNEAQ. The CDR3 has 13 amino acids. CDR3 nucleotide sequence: TGTGCCAGCAGCTTTCAGGGGGTCACTGAAGCTTTCTTT. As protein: CASSFQGVTEAFF.

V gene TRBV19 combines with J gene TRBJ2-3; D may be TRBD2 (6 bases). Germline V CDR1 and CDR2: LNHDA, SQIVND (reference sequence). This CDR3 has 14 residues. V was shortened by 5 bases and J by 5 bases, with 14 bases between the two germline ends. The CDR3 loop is CASSAGLAGDTQYF. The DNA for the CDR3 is TGTGCCAGTAGTGCGGGACTTGCGGGAGATACGCAGTATTTT. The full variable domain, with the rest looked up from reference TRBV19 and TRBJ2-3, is DGGITQSPKYLFRKEGQNVTLSCEQNLNHDAMYWYRQDPGQGLRLIYYSQIVNDFQKGDIAEGYSVSREKKESFPLTVTSAQKNPTAFYLCASSAGLAGDTQYFGPGTRLTVL.

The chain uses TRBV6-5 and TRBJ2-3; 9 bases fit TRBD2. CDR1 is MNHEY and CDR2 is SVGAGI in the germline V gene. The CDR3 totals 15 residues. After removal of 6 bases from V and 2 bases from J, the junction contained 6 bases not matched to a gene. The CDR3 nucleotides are TGTGCCAGCAGACCCAGACTAGCGGTCACAGATACGCAGTATTTT. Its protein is CASRPRLAVTDTQYF.

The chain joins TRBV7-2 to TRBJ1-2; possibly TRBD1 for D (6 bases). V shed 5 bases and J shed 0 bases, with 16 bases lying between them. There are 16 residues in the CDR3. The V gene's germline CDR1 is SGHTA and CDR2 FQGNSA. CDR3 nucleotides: TGTGCCAGCAGCGAGAAGGACAGCCGATCTAACTATGGCTACACCTTC. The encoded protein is CASSEKDSRSNYGYTF.

In DNA, the CDR3 is TGTGCCAGCAGCTTAAGGGGCGCCGGCGGTACAGATACGCAGTATTTT. Its protein product is CASSLRGAGGTDTQYF. The V call is TRBV7-3, the J call TRBJ2-3; TRBD1 is a possible D gene (5 bases). Trimming pared 1 base from V and 3 bases from J, leaving 14 bases between. From germline, CDR1 is SGHTA and CDR2 FQGTGA. The CDR3 contains 16 residues. The variable domain in full, with the rest retrieved from reference TRBV7-3 and TRBJ2-3, is GAGVSQTPSNKVTEKGKYVELRCDPISGHTALYWYRQSLGQGPEFLIYFQGTGAADDSGLPNDRFFAVRPEGSVSTLKIQRTERGDSAVYLCASSLRGAGGTDTQYFGPGTRLTVL.

CDR3 nucleotides: TGTGCCAGCAGTTGGGGAAGGACAGGGGAAGCTTTCTTT. Translating gives CASSWGRTGEAFF. The chain recombines TRBV27 with TRBJ1-1; 8 nucleotides line up with TRBD1. This CDR3 has 13 amino acids. J lost 8 bases, V lost 4 bases, and 6 bases had no gene match. From germline, CDR1 is MNHEY and CDR2 SMNVEV (reference sequence).

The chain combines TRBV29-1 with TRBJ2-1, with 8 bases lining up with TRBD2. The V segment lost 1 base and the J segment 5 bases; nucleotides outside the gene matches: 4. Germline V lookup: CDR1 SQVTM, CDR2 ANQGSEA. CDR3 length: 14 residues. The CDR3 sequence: CSVEGTSSDNEQFF. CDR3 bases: TGCAGCGTTGAAGGGACTAGCTCAGACAATGAGCAGTTCTTC.